The T cell receptor beta chain described here comes from a study of shared clonotypes between healthy human individuals (TCRdb year 2020). General notes on the study: A few men and a couple of women, aged 18 to 49 years, made up the cohort. Per donor, three plates each were used for CD4 naive and CD4 memory, two for CD8 naive, and one for CD8 memory. Different laboratories and diverse techniques were used to prepare libraries and sequence TCR repertoires, to increase sequencing depth and limit assay-specific biases. Blood TCR repertoires of roughly 5 healthy adults were deeply sequenced to estimate repertoire size and the extent of clonotype sharing between individuals. Leukapheresis yielded between about 0.94 and 8.9 billion PBMCs per donor.

Germline trimming amounts to 4 bases on V and 3 bases on J, with 6 as the count of junction bases outside the gene matches. CDR1 and CDR2 (SGDLS, YYNGEE) derive from the germline V gene. The CDR3 measures 15 amino acids from cysteine to phenylalanine. The retained sequence is limited to the CDR3, 45 bases, with the frame set at the first base. The donors were healthy, HIV-negative adults with no recently reported acute infections or vaccinations. Every donor was a Caucasian adult living in Nashville, Tennessee, USA. CD4+ T cells were enriched by magnetic negative selection, after which naive cells were positively selected on CD45RA and the negative fraction was taken as the memory subset. Blood was obtained by leukapheresis, after which PBMCs were separated by Ficoll-Histopaque density gradient centrifugation and cryopreserved in liquid nitrogen vapor phase. Purity and quantity of every magnetically sorted T cell population were checked by analytical flow cytometry. Genomic DNA was isolated from every sorted fraction and measured by UV absorbance on a Nanodrop 2000c.

This clone was recorded once. Its target antigen remains unknown. No much larger clonotype is one base removed from it; base qualities were not supplied. Here is what the overall study found, with its caveats: Incomplete sequencing was indicated by rarefaction of sorted-subset datasets, despite the large sequencing depth. Sampling was restricted to blood, and TCR repertoires in tissue are likely to differ from TCR repertoires in blood. Across several donors, approximately 5% of naive CD4, 3% to 4% of naive CD8, approximately 2.5% of memory CD4, and about 0.4% of memory CD8 clonotypes were shared. Pairwise subsampling led to the expectation that sequencing depth would affect the degree of clonotype sharing among donors. Because the study included only a small number of donors, the genetic and exposure-history diversity represented was limited. Clonotypes shared by all four sorted-subset donors showed higher generation probabilities than non-shared clonotypes. Larger estimated clonotype richness was generally found for naive subsets than for memory subsets.

Using the deep immunoSEQ assay, TCR CDR3 regions were amplified from genomic DNA by multiplex PCR. Extracted genomic DNA from each cell subset was distributed evenly across all wells of several immunoSEQ 96-well plates, and each plate was treated as a replicate. For sorted subsets, each replicate PCR was loaded with about 0.2 ug genomic DNA, equivalent to 30,000 to 35,000 T cell genomes. Purified libraries were measured with a Qubit 3.0 fluorometer, size-checked on a Bioanalyzer 2100, and measured again with the KAPA Library Quantification kit. Each immunoSEQ 96-well plate was sequenced on its own single-read 150-cycle Illumina NextSeq 550 flow cell. In the source study's methods: The immunoSEQ output contained only junctional sequences without quality scores, so filtering could not match that applied to full-length reads. Sequences were annotated with PyIR, a Python wrapper for IgBLAST v1.9, and V/J genes and CDR3 were assigned using IMGT germline references. Any read was removed if the V/J assignment was weak (E-value above 1e-6), the CDR3 was missing, or the read contained stop codons, out-of-frame junctions, or ambiguous translated residues. V3J clonotypes were defined as sequences sharing the same inferred V gene, J gene, and CDR3 amino acid sequence. Percentage overlap between repertoires was computed as shared unique clonotypes divided by the size of the smaller repertoire. Richness of each repertoire was evaluated using RTK rarefaction, the Chao1 estimator, and Recon v2.1 estimates of unobserved clonotypes. Generation probabilities for all TCRbeta clonotypes obtained by the gDNA method from a handful of donors were computed using OLGA. TCRdb took this table from immuneACCESS and kept in-frame rearrangements with V and J called. Such tables lack part of the clones; where checked against another copy, unresolved V genes explain under half of the gap, and the rest is unexplained. V, J and clone size are taken as reported in that table, and D and trimming were inferred from the DNA itself. This sample has approximately 1.1 million clones in its table, and around 78% of those were observed once. The top ten hold more than 0.5% of the sample.

Specimen: memory CD4+ T cells from PBMCs. In the paper's terms, the cell subset or site label means: CD45RA-negative fraction. In this chain, TRBV9 is recombined with TRBJ2-7; TRBD2 lines up with 11 middle nucleotides. This clonotype originated in a man younger than 35 in good health. Some clones in this sample may be carry-over from other donors' samples. The CDR3 in this case is CASSPLAGVVYEQYF. The DNA reads TGTGCCAGCAGCCCACTAGCGGGAGTAGTCTACGAGCAGTACTTC.